The sequence of this TCR beta chain was determined in a study of neurological immune-mediated disorders. This clonotype was found many times. Each CDR3 protein gets one entry after TCRdb re-called the 5' RACE reads with MiXCR. The sample yields under 40,000 distinct CDR3 sequences, roughly 14% seen once. The source of this sequence is a woman aged 50 to 60 with HTLV-1-associated myelopathy (HAM/TSP). The sample taken for sequencing was PBMCs.

The CDR3, as DNA: TGTGCCAGCAGCTCCGACAGGGGGATGTGGACTGAAGCTTTCTTT. This translates into CASSSDRGMWTEAFF. The rearrangement uses TRBV7-9 and TRBJ1-1, with 9 bases matching TRBD1. The trim removed 4 bases at V and 5 bases at J, leaving 8 bases unmatched. CDR1 and CDR2 from the germline V gene are SEHNR and FQNEAQ (reference sequence). This CDR3 region has 15 residues.